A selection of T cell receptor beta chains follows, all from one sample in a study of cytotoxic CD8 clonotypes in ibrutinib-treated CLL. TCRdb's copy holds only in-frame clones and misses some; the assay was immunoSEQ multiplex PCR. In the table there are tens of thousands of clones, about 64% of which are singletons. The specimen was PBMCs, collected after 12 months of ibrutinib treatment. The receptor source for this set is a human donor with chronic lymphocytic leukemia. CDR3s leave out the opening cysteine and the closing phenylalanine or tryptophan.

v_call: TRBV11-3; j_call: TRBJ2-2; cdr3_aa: ASSPGQGGGTGELF
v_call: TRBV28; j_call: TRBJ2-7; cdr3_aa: ASSLGSGGRLTYEQY
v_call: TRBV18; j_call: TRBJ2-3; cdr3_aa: ASSPVISTDTQY
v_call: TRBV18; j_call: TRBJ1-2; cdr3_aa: ASSPPQGAFYGYT
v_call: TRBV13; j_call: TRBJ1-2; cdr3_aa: ASSFGTGGGYGYT
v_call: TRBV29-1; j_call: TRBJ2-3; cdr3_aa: SVEGTAKDTQY
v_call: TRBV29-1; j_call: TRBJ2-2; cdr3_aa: SVSVGELF
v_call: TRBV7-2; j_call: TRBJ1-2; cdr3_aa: ASRPTQDYGYT
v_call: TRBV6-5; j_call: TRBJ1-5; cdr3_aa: ASSYDGNNQPQH
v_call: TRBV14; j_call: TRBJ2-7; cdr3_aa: ASSPWNRGGYEQY
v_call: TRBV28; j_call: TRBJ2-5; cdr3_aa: ASRTDRDLETQY
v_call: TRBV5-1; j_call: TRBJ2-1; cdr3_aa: ASRYGQEGDEQF
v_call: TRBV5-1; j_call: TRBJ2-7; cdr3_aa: ASSEKGTGPYEQY
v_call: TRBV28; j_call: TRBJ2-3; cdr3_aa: ASSFAQGGTDTQY
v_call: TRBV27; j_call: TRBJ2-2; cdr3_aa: ATGRVGGPMELF
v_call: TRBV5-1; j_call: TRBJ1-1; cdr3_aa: ASSLEPMNTEAF
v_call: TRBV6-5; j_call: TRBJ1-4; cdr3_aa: AVRGGWANEKLF
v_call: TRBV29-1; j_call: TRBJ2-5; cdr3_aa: SVHGTSGQETQY
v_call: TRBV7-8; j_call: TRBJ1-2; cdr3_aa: ASSLATGRYGYT
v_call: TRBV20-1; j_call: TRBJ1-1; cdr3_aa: SARGSTEAF
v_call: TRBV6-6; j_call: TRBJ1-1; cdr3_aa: ASRDRGGNTEAF
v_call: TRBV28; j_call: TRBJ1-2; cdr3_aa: ASSPVGTGNST
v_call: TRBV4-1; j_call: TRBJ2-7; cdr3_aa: ASSRGTDFYEQY
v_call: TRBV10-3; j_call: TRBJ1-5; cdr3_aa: AISGAGTGTSNQPQH
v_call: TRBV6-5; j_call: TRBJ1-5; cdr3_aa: ASSYRESNQPQH
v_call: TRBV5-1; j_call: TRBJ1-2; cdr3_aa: ASSWGQERGGYT
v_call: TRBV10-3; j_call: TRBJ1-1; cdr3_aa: AISGRDRETEAF
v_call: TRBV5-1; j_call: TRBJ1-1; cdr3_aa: ASSLRGRVRNTEAF
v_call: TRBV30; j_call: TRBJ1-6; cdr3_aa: AWSPRGSSYNSPLH
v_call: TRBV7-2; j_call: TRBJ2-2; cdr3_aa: ASSPVGGSSTGELF
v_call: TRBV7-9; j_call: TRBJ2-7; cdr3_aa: ASSRRDTPYEQY
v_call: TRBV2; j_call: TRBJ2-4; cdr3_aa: ASSRSGEAKNIQY
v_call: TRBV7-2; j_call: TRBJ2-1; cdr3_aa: ASSTGQGDNEQF
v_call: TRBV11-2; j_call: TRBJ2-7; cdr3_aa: ASRGTARYEQY
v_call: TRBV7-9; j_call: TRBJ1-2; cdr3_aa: ASSTSSGRYGYT
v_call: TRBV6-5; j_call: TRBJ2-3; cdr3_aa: ASSPRGPSTDTQY